This T cell receptor (beta chain) was recovered during a study of blood T cells in healthy people across ages. General study points: A roughly linear fall in TCR beta diversity per million T cells was seen with increasing age.

V gave up 6 bases and J gave up 4 bases; unmatched junction bases: 1. The CDR3 loop spans 12 amino acids. Germline V gene sequence: CDR1 SQVTM, CDR2 ANQGSEA. Alongside a J-beta primer mix, a sample-barcoded 5' primer served in a second PCR lasting 7 to 11 cycles. Each cDNA molecule, via a template-switch adaptor with 12 random nucleotides, was tagged. TCRdb fed the 5' RACE reads into MiXCR, producing one record per CDR3 protein. The sample includes roughly 800,000 distinct CDR3 sequences, roughly 35% seen only once; the top ten take over 10%. Extraction of total RNA produced a minimum of 6 micrograms from each sample. To note about this clonotype: Its target is unknown.

This TCR derives from a man aged 18 to 35 in good health. Sequencing input: blood. The chain couples TRBV29-1 to TRBJ2-1, with 9 bases identical to TRBD1. In DNA form, the CDR3 reads TGCAGCGTGACAGGGGGGTACAATGAGCAGTTCTTC. Protein: CSVTGGYNEQFF.